This record concerns one T cell receptor (beta chain) sequence. No antigen is known for it. Germline V lookup: CDR1 SGHRS, CDR2 YFSETQ. The V and J ends lost 5 bases and 2 bases, in that order; junction bases with no gene match: 8. The CDR3 contains 15 residues. These data originate in a study of vaccination and CD4 T cells after COVID-19. Treatment meaning: roughly 11-day PBMC culture with coronavirus spike peptide pools or control peptides (ViraFEST assay). Sequenced with the Oncomine TCR Beta short-read assay was DNA taken from cultured CD4+ T cells. Using its own MiXCR run on the PCR reads, TCRdb lists one record per CDR3 protein. Of roughly 14,000 distinct CDR3 sequences listed, 25% to 35% were seen once; the top ten hold roughly 19%.

The sample here was CD4+ T cells from blood, cultured in vitro, taken before SARS-CoV-2 vaccination. The chain employs TRBV5-1 and TRBJ2-5; 8 bases agree with TRBD1. The receptor was isolated from a human donor who received a COVID-19 vaccine. CDR3 residues: CASSRGQGEQETQYF. Here the CDR3 DNA reads TGCGCCAGCAGTCGCGGACAGGGTGAGCAAGAGACCCAGTACTTC.